This T cell receptor beta chain stems from a study of cytomegalovirus exposure and HLA in healthy donors. PCR amplification relied on 60 Vbeta primers (plus 13 Jbeta primers). Here immunoSEQ multiplex PCR was the method, and the copy in TCRdb shows in-frame clones only, minus some. Altogether 75,000 to 95,000 clones are present, approximately 71% being singletons, with the ten largest covering roughly 2.7%. This clone was recorded a few times. What it binds is unknown. Findings and limits, study-wide: When analyzed later, a missense DCLRE1C variant was found to be linked to TCR beta V- and J-gene trimming.

The TCR was taken from a man aged 45-65 years in good health and CMV-seronegative. Specimen: PBMCs.

The CDR3 reads CASSKGQGTTNEKLFF. The CDR3 region has the DNA TGTGCCAGCAGTAAGGGACAGGGTACAACTAATGAAAAACTGTTTTTT. The chain carries TRBV25-1 and TRBJ1-4; 9 positions agree with TRBD1. The CDR3 extends over 16 amino acids. Per the germline V gene, CDR1 is MGHDK and CDR2 is SYGVNS. Unmatched junction bases numbered 4, after V lost 5 bases and J lost 0 bases.